This is a list of T cell receptor beta chains from one sample in a study of blood T cell repertoires in COVID-19. The assay was immunoSEQ multiplex PCR, and TCRdb's table has in-frame clones only and misses some. The table lists roughly 300,000 clones, approximately 91% of them singletons. The specimen was PBMCs or T cells enriched from blood (not recorded which). Source of these receptors: a woman between 35 and 50 years old with acute COVID-19. The CDR3 runs from the conserved cysteine through the conserved F or W. The order of the fields is CDR3 length, clone size, V gene, J gene, D gene, CDR3 protein, CDR3 DNA. D genes are given only for firm matches. Only part of the rows carry a size: once, few, many, or a class if the clone is expanded.

>15|-|TRBV7-2|TRBJ2-7|TRBD2
CASSLGGTSSYEQYF
TGTGCCAGCAGCTTAGGGGGGACTAGCTCCTACGAGCAGTACTTC
>14|-|TRBV19|TRBJ2-7|TRBD1
CASSRDRDTYEQYF
TGTGCCAGTAGTAGGGACAGGGATACCTACGAGCAGTACTTC
>14|-|TRBV11-3|TRBJ1-3|-
CASSPDFSGNTIYF
TGTGCCAGCAGCCCGGACTTTTCTGGAAACACCATATATTTT
>18|-|TRBV2|TRBJ2-1|-
CASSESFSAGVQPNEQFF
TGTGCCAGCAGCGAATCATTTAGCGCGGGTGTTCAGCCTAATGAGCAGTTCTTC
>15|-|TRBV7-9|TRBJ2-7|TRBD2
CASSSLAGGSYEQYF
TGTGCCAGCAGCTCCTTAGCGGGAGGGTCCTACGAGCAGTACTTC
>15|-|TRBV2|TRBJ1-2|-
CASTLLGPGLGGYTF
TGTGCCAGCACCTTACTAGGCCCAGGTCTGGGAGGCTACACCTTC
>14|many|TRBV11-3|TRBJ2-2|TRBD1
CASSLYRGTGELFF
TGTGCCAGCAGCTTATACAGGGGCACCGGGGAGCTGTTTTTT
>13|few|TRBV7-9|TRBJ1-2|TRBD1
CASSLDRDDRYTF
TGTGCCAGCAGCCTGGACAGGGACGATCGCTACACCTTC
>15|-|TRBV5-6|TRBJ1-5|TRBD1
CASSVGQLSNQPQHF
TGTGCCAGCAGCGTGGGACAGTTAAGCAATCAGCCCCAGCATTTT
>16|-|TRBV19|TRBJ1-6|-
CASSSPGRSYNSPLHF
TGTGCCAGTAGTTCGCCAGGGAGGTCCTATAATTCACCCCTCCACTTT
>14|-|TRBV5-1|TRBJ1-2|TRBD1
CASSSGQVNYGYTF
TGCGCCAGCAGCTCGGGACAGGTTAACTATGGCTACACCTTC
>14|-|TRBV18|TRBJ2-3|TRBD2
CASHKSGITDTQYF
TGTGCCAGCCACAAAAGCGGGATCACAGATACGCAGTATTTT
>13|-|TRBV6-5|TRBJ1-4|-
CASGPRGREKLFF
TGTGCCAGCGGCCCACGGGGGAGAGAAAAACTGTTTTTT
>13|few|TRBV28|TRBJ1-1|-
CASSLPVNTEAFF
TGTGCCAGCAGTTTACCAGTGAACACTGAAGCTTTCTTT
>15|-|TRBV4-1|TRBJ1-1|TRBD1
CASSQVGTGNTEAFF
TGCGCCAGCAGCCAAGTCGGGACAGGGAACACTGAAGCTTTCTTT
>13|-|TRBV12-3/TRBV12-4|TRBJ1-2|-
CASSSRAAYGYTF
TGTGCCAGCAGTTCGAGGGCAGCCTATGGCTACACCTTC
>15|-|TRBV3-1/TRBV3-2|TRBJ1-3|TRBD1
CASSHGQADGNTIYF
TGTGCCAGCAGCCATGGACAGGCGGATGGAAACACCATATATTTT
>15|few|TRBV11-1|TRBJ2-6|-
CASSLGTAGANVLTF
TGTGCCAGCAGCTTAGGTACAGCTGGGGCCAACGTCCTGACTTTC
>16|-|TRBV3-1/TRBV3-2|TRBJ2-2|TRBD2
CASSQDRGVGTGELFF
TGTGCCAGCAGCCAAGATCGGGGGGTGGGCACCGGGGAGCTGTTTTTT
>19|few|TRBV7-6|TRBJ2-2|TRBD2
CASSYHPDVSGGGTGELFF
TGTGCCAGCAGCTACCACCCTGACGTTAGCGGGGGGGGCACCGGGGAGCTGTTTTTT
>12|-|TRBV28|TRBJ1-2|-
CASSLGDWGYTF
TGTGCCAGCAGTTTGGGGGACTGGGGCTACACCTTC
>15|once|TRBV5-6|TRBJ1-2|-
CASSLGDSTVYGYTF
TGTGCCAGCAGCTTAGGGGATAGTACCGTCTATGGCTACACCTTC
>14|-|TRBV7-2|TRBJ2-1|-
CASSRRIPYNEQFF
TGTGCCAGCAGCCGGCGGATTCCTTACAATGAGCAGTTCTTC
>15|-|TRBV6-5|TRBJ2-2|TRBD1
CASKGQGTNTGELFF
TGTGCCAGCAAGGGACAGGGGACGAACACCGGGGAGCTGTTTTTT
>15|-|TRBV7-2|TRBJ1-1|-
CASGSQGPGRTEAFF
TGTGCTAGCGGATCTCAGGGGCCCGGGAGGACTGAAGCTTTCTTT
>15|-|TRBV15|TRBJ2-7|-
CATSPNRGGSYEQYF
TGTGCCACCAGCCCAAACAGGGGGGGATCCTACGAGCAGTACTTC